One sample yielded the 10 T cell receptor beta chains listed below, sequenced in a study of cytomegalovirus exposure and HLA in healthy donors. In the PCR, 60 Vbeta and 13 Jbeta primers were used. Sequencing was performed with immunoSEQ multiplex PCR; in TCRdb, only in-frame clones are kept and a portion is missing. The sample has 90,000 to 100,000 clones, just under 80% seen once. The material sequenced was PBMCs. Receptors were obtained from a woman in her forties in good health and CMV-seronegative.

This rearrangement joins TRBV7-2 to TRBJ1-3; tentative D call: TRBD1 (6 bases). Trimming stripped 5 bases from V and 0 bases from J, with 20 bases between. The CDR3 covers 18 residues. Germline V gene lookup returns CDR1 SGHTA and CDR2 FQGNSA. Written as DNA, the CDR3 is TGTGCCAGCAGCCGTGCCACCTGGGGGCAATTCTCTGGAAACACCATATATTTT. It is translated as CASSRATWGQFSGNTIYF.

This chain links TRBV6-5 with TRBJ2-4, with D possibly being TRBD1 (6 bases). The CDR3 consists of 15 residues. Germline V gives CDR1 MNHEY, CDR2 SVGAGI. The V gene lost 5 bases and the J gene lost 4 bases, with 15 bases spanning the gap. CDR3 residues: CASSPPDSQKNIQYF. As DNA, the CDR3 is TGTGCCAGCAGTCCACCGGACAGCCAAAAAAACATTCAGTACTTC.

The V call is TRBV21-1, the J call TRBJ2-5; TRBD1, the D gene given by the table, was not confirmed from the DNA. TRBV21-1 is a known pseudogene. The length of the CDR3 is 15 residues. The CDR3 sequence: CASSSPGQNQETQYF. CDR3 nucleotides: TGTGCCAGCAGCTCGCCGGGACAGAACCAAGAGACCCAGTACTTC.

This chain connects TRBV5-1 to TRBJ1-3, with 7 bases matching TRBD1. The CDR3 runs to 14 residues. In germline, CDR1 is SGHRS, CDR2 YFSETQ. V lost 1 base to trimming and J lost 4 bases; unmatched junction nucleotides: 2. CDR3 loop: CASSLPGGGNTIYF. CDR3 nucleotides: TGCGCCAGCAGCTTGCCAGGGGGAGGAAACACCATATATTTT.

The rearrangement joins TRBV7-9 to TRBJ1-1, with D unclear. Germline CDR1 reads SEHNR; CDR2 reads FQNEAQ (reference sequence). This CDR3 has 12 residues. Deletions cut 2 bases from V and 3 bases from J, with 4 bases between. CDR3 sequence: CASSLIDTEAFF. In DNA, the CDR3 is TGTGCCAGCAGCTTAATAGACACTGAAGCTTTCTTT.

The chain links TRBV19 to TRBJ2-7, with 7 bases matching TRBD2. The length of the CDR3 is 17 residues. Germline CDR1 is LNHDA and CDR2 is SQIVND (reference sequence). V lost 5 bases to trimming and J lost 2 bases; unmatched junction nucleotides: 15. The CDR3 DNA follows: TGTGCCAGTAGTCCCTATTCAGGACTAGACCTACCCTACGAGCAGTACTTC. It is translated as CASSPYSGLDLPYEQYF.

The gene calls are TRBV19 and TRBJ2-1, with D perhaps TRBD2 (6 bases). CDR3 size: 14 residues. The V end was cut by 10 bases, the J end by 3 bases, with 16 bases between. The germline CDR1 and CDR2 sequences are LNHDA and SQIVND (reference sequence). The CDR3 region has the DNA TGTGCCACTACTTCGACTAGTATCTACAATGAGCAGTTCTTC. Residues: CATTSTSIYNEQFF. The whole variable domain, remainder taken from reference TRBV19 and TRBJ2-1, is DGGITQSPKYLFRKEGQNVTLSCEQNLNHDAMYWYRQDPGQGLRLIYYSQIVNDFQKGDIAEGYSVSREKKESFPLTVTSAQKNPTAFYLCATTSTSIYNEQFFGPGTRLTVL.

This clone was detected only a few times. The genes are TRBV6-5 and TRBJ1-1; possibly TRBD1 for D (5 bases). The germline V and J ends were trimmed by 6 bases and 3 bases, with 17 bases remaining between them. The CDR3 contains 15 residues. Germline V gene sequence: CDR1 MNHEY, CDR2 SVGAGI. In DNA form, the CDR3 reads TGTGCCAGCAGCGCTCCCCCCGACAGCTACACTGAAGCTTTCTTT. Protein sequence: CASSAPPDSYTEAFF.

The rearrangement joins TRBV27 to TRBJ1-2; D is possibly TRBD1 (6 bases). Trimming removed 3 bases from V and 7 bases from J, with 12 bases in between. This CDR3 has 13 amino acids. Per germline, CDR1 MNHEY and CDR2 SMNVEV (reference sequence). The DNA for the CDR3 is TGTGCCAGCAGTTTGGGCCAGGGGTCTGGCTACACCTTC. Its translation: CASSLGQGSGYTF.

Of note for this clone: A read error may produce the germline difference seen at one junction end. The V and J genes are TRBV7-2 and TRBJ2-5; 10 bases agree with TRBD2. The CDR3 consists of 13 residues. CDR1 is SGHTA, CDR2 FQGNSA, per germline. The CDR3 loop is CASSLAGVETQYF. The CDR3 DNA is TGTGCCAGCAGCCTAGCGGGAGTGGAGACCCAGTACTTC.